Given below is one T cell receptor (beta chain) in context. The record originates from a study of blood T cell repertoires in COVID-19. Study-wide background: Researchers got acute and convalescent COVID-19 samples from the United States, Italy and Spain. Sample material is recorded as cDNA or gDNA derived from T cells, B-cell-depleted T cells, or PBMCs.

As handled by the study authors: Amplification of reference gene primers provided the estimated nucleated cell counts. The assay was immunoSEQ multiplex PCR, and TCRdb's table has in-frame clones only and misses some. V, J and clone size reflect that table, while D and trimming were determined from the DNA. The sample carries about 190,000 clones, about 89% recorded once. Germline assignment: CDR1 SGHNT and CDR2 YYREEE (reference sequence). CDR3 length: 16 amino acids. The junction had 10 bases not matched to a gene; V was cut back by 4 bases and J by 5 bases. This rearrangement joins TRBV5-4 to TRBJ2-5; 11 bases match TRBD2. This TCR derives from a man aged 35-49 years with acute or convalescent COVID-19. The sample was peripheral blood. The CDR3 sequence: CASSPYSGGAVETQYF. For the CDR3, the DNA is TGTGCCAGCAGCCCGTATAGCGGGGGGGCCGTGGAGACCCAGTACTTC.